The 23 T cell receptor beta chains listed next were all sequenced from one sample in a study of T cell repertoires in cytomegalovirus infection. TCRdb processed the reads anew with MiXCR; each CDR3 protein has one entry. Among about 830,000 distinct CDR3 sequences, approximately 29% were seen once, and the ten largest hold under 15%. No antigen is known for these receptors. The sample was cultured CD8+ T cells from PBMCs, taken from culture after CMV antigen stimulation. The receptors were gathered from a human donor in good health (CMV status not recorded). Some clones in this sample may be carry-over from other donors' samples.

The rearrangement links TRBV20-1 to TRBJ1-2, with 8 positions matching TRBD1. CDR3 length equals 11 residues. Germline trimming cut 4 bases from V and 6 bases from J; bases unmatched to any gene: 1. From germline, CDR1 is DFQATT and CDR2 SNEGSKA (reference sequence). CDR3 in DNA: TGCAGTGCTACAGGGGGCGATGGCTACACCTTC. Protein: CSATGGDGYTF.

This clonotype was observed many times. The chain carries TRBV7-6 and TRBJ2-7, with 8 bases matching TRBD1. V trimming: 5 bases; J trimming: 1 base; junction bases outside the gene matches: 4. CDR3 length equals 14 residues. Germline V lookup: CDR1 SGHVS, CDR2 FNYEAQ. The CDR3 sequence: CASSPRTGSYEQYF. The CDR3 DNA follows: TGTGCCAGCAGCCCTCGGACAGGGTCCTACGAGCAGTACTTC.

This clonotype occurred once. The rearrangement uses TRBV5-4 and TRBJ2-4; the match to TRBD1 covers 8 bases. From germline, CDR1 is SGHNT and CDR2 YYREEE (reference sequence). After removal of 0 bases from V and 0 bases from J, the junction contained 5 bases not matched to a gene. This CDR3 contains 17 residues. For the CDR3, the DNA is TGTGCCAGCAGCTTGGGGGACAGGTCCCTAGCCAAAAACATTCAGTACTTC. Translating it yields CASSLGDRSLAKNIQYF.

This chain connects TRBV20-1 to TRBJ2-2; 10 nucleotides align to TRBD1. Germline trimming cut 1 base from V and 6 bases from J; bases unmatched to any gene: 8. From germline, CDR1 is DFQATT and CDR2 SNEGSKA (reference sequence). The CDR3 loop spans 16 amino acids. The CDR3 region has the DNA TGCAGTGCTAGAGGATCGGACAGGGGGATGTCCGGGGAGCTGTTTTTT. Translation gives CSARGSDRGMSGELFF.

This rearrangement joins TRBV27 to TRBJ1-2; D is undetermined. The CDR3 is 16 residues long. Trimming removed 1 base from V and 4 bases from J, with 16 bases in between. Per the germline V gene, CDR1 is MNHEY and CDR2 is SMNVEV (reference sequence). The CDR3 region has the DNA TGTGCCAGCAGTTTATTGAACCCGAGTTGGGCCTATGGCTACACCTTC. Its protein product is CASSLLNPSWAYGYTF.

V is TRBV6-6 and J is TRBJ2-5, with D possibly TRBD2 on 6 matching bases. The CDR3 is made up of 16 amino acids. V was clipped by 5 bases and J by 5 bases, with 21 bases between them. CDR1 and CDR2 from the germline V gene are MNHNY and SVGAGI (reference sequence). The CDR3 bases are TGTGCCAGCAGTGTTTATCGGGACTCCCTGGGGGAGACCCAGTACTTC. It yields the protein CASSVYRDSLGETQYF.

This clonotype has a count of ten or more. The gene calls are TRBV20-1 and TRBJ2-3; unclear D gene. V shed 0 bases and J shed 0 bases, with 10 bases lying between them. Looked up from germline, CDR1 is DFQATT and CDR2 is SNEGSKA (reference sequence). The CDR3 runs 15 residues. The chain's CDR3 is CSARDPASSTDTQYF. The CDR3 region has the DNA TGCAGTGCTAGAGATCCCGCTTCTAGCACAGATACGCAGTATTTT.

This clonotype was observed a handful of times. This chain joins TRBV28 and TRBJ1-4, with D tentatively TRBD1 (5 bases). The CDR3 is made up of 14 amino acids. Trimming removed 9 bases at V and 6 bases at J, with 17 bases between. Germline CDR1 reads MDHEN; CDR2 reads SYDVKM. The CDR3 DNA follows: TGTGCCAGTACCCCTCAGGGTTTAGATGAAAAACTGTTTTTT. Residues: CASTPQGLDEKLFF.

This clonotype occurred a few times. CDR3 sequence reads: CASSPLRGEDEKLFF. CDR3 DNA: TGTGCCAGCAGCCCCCTTCGGGGGGAAGATGAAAAACTGTTTTTT. V gene TRBV7-9 combines with J gene TRBJ1-4; the D gene is possibly TRBD1 (5 bases). Trimming cost V 5 bases and J 6 bases, with 16 bases left between them. Germline lookup yields CDR1 SEHNR and CDR2 FQNEAQ (reference sequence). This CDR3 has 15 residues.

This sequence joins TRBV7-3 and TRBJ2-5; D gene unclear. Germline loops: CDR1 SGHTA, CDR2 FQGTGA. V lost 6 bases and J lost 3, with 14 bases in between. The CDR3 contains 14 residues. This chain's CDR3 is CASSPWPDEETQYF. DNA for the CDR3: TGTGCCAGCAGTCCATGGCCCGACGAAGAGACCCAGTACTTC.

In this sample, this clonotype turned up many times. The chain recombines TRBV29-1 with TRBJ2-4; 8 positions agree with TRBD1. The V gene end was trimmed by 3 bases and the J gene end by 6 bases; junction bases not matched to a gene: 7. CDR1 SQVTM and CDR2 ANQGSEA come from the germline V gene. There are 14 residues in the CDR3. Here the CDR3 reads CSVDYRGRGNIQYF. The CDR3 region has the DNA TGCAGCGTTGACTACAGGGGGAGAGGAAACATTCAGTACTTC.

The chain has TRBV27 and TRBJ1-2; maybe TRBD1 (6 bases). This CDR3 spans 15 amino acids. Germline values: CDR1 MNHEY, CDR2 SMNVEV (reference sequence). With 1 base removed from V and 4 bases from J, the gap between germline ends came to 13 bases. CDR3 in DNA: TGTGCCAGCAGTTTATACGGGGGGCGCGTCTATGGCTACACCTTC. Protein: CASSLYGGRVYGYTF.

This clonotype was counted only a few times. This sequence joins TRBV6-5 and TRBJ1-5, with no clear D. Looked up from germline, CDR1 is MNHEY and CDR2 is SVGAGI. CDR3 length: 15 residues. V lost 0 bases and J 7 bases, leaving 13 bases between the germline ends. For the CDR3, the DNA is TGTGCCAGCAGTTACTCAGCAGCCCTCGGGCAGCCCCAGCATTTT. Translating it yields CASSYSAALGQPQHF.

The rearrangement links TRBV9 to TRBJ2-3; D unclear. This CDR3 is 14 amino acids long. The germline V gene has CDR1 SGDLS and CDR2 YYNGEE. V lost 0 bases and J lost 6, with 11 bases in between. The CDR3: CASSVGGAMDTQYF. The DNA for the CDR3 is TGTGCCAGCAGCGTAGGAGGCGCAATGGATACGCAGTATTTT.

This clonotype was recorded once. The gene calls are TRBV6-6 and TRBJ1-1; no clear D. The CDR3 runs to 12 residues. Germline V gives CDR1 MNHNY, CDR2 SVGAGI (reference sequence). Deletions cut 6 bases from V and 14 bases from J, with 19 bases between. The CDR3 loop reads CASRDATPPLFF. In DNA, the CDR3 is TGTGCCAGCAGGGACGCTACCCCGCCTTTATTCTTT.

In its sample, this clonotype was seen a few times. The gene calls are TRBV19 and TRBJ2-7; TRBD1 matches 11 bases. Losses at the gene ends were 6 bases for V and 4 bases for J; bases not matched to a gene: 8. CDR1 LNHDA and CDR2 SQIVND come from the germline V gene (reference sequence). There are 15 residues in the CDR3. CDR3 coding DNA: TGTGCCAGTAGCCCTGGACAGGGGGCAGCTTACGAGCAGTACTTC. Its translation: CASSPGQGAAYEQYF.

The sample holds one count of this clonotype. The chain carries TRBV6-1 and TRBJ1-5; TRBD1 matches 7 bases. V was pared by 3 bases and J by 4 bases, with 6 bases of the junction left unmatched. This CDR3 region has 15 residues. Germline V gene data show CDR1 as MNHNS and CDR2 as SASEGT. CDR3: CASSDPTGSNQPQHF. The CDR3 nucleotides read TGTGCCAGCAGTGACCCGACAGGGAGTAATCAGCCCCAGCATTTT.

As DNA, the CDR3 is TGTGCCAGCAGCTTAGTTTTACAAGAAGCTTTCTTT. This gives the protein CASSLVLQEAFF. J is TRBJ1-1 and V is TRBV7-9; D unresolved. The CDR3 covers 12 residues. V lost 1 base, J lost 8 bases, and 8 bases lay in between. Germline V gene lookup returns CDR1 SEHNR and CDR2 FQNEAQ (reference sequence).

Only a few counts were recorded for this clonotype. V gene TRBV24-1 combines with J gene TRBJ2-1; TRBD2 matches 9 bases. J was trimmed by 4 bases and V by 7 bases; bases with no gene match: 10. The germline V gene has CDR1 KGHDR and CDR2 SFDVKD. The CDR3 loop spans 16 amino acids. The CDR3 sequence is CATSHRLAATYNEQFF. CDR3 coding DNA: TGTGCCACCAGCCACAGACTAGCGGCCACTTACAATGAGCAGTTCTTC.

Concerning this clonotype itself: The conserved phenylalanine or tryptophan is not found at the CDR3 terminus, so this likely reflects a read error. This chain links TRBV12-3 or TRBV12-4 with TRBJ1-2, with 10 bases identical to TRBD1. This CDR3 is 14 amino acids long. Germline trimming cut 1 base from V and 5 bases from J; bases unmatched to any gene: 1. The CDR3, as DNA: TGTGCCAGCAGTTTAGGGGGACAGGGGTATGGCTACACCATC. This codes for CASSLGGQGYGYTI.

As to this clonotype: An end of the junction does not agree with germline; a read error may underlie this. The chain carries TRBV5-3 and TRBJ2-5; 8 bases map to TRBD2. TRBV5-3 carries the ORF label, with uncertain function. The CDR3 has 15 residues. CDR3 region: CASSFAGGVVETQYF. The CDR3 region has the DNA TGTGCCAGCAGCTTCGCGGGGGGTGTGGTAGAGACCCAGTACTTC.

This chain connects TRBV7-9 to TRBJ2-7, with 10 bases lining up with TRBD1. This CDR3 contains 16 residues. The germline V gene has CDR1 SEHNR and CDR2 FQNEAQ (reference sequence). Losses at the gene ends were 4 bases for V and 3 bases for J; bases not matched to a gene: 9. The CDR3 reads CASSSGTGEVSYEQYF. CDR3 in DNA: TGTGCCAGCAGCTCGGGGACAGGGGAAGTGAGCTACGAGCAGTACTTC.

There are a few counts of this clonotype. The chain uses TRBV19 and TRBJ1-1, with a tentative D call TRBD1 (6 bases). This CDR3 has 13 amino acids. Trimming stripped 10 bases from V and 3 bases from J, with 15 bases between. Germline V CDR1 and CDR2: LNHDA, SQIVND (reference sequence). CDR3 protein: CATTRGLDTEAFF. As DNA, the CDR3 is TGTGCCACCACGAGGGGGTTGGACACTGAAGCTTTCTTT. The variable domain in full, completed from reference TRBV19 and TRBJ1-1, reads DGGITQSPKYLFRKEGQNVTLSCEQNLNHDAMYWYRQDPGQGLRLIYYSQIVNDFQKGDIAEGYSVSREKKESFPLTVTSAQKNPTAFYLCATTRGLDTEAFFGQGTRLTVV.